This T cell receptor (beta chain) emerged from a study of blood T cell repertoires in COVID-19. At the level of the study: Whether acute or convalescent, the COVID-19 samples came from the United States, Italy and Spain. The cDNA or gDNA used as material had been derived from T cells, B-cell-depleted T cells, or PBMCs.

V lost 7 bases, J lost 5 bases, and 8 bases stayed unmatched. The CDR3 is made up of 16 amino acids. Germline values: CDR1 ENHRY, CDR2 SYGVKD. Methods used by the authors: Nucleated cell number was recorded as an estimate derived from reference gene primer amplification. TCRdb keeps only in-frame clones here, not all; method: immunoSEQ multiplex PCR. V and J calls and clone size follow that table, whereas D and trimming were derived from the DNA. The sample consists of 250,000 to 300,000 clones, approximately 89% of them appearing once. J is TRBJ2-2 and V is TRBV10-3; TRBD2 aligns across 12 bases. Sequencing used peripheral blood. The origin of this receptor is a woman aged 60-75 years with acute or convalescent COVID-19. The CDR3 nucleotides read TGTGCCATCACCCCTAGCGGGGGGGCATGGACCGGGGAGCTGTTTTTT. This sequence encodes CAITPSGGAWTGELFF.